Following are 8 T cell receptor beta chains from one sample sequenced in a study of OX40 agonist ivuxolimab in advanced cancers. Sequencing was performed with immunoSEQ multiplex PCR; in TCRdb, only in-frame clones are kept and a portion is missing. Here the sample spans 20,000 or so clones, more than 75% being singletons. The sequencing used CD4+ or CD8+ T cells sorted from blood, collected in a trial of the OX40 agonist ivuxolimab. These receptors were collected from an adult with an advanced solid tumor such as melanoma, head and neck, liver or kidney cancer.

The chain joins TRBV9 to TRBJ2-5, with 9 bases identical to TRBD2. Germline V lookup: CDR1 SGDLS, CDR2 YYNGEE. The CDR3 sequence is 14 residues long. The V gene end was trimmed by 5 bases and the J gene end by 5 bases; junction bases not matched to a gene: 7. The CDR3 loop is CASSSLAGLETQYF. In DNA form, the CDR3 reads TGTGCCAGCAGTTCCCTAGCGGGGTTGGAGACCCAGTACTTC.

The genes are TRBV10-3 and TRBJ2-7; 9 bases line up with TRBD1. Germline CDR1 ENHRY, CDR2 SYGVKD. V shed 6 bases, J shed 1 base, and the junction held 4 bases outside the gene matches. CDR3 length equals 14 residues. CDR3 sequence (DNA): TGTGCCATCAGCGTGGGACAGGGATCCTACGAGCAGTACTTC. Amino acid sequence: CAISVGQGSYEQYF.

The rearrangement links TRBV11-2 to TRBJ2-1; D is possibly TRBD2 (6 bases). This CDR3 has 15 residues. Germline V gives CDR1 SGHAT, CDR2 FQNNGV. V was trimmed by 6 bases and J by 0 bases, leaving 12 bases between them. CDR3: CASSFRGSSYNEQFF. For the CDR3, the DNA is TGTGCCAGCAGTTTCCGGGGGAGCTCCTACAATGAGCAGTTCTTC.

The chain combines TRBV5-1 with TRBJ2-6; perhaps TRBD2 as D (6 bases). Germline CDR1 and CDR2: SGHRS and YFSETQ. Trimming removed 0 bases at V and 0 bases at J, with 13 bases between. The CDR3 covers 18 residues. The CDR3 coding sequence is TGCGCCAGCAGCTTGGAGGGAGGACGGCCCTCTGGGGCCAACGTCCTGACTTTC. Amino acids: CASSLEGGRPSGANVLTF.

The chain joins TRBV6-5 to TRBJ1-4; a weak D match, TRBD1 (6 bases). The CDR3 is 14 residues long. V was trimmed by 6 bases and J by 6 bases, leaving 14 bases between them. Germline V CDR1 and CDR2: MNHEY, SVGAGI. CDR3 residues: CASSSRDNYEKLFF. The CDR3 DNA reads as TGTGCCAGCAGCTCTCGGGACAACTATGAAAAACTGTTTTTT.

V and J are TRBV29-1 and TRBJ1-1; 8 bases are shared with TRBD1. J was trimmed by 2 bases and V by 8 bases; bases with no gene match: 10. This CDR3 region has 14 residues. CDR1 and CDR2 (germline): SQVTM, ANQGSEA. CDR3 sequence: CSIYSGGGNTEAFF. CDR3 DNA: TGCAGCATCTATTCAGGGGGCGGAAACACTGAAGCTTTCTTT. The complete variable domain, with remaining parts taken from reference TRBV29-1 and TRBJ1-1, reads SAVISQKPSRDICQRGTSLTIQCQVDSQVTMMFWYRQQPGQSLTLIATANQGSEATYESGFVIDKFPISRPNLTFSTLTVSNMSPEDSSIYLCSIYSGGGNTEAFFGQGTRLTVV.

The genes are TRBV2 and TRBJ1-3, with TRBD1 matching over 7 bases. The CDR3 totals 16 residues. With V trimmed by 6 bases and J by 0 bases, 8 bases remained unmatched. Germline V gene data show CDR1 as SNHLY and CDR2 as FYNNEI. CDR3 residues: CASRSGTASSGNTIYF. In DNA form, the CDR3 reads TGTGCCAGCAGATCCGGGACAGCGAGCTCTGGAAACACCATATATTTT.

In DNA form, the CDR3 reads TGTGCCAGCAGCTTACCCGCTAGCGGGGACTACAATGAGCAGTTCTTC. Encoded protein: CASSLPASGDYNEQFF. V usage is TRBV7-6 and J usage is TRBJ2-1, with 9 bases matching TRBD2. This CDR3 contains 16 residues. The V and J ends lost 2 bases and 3 bases, in that order; junction bases with no gene match: 5. Germline lookup yields CDR1 SGHVS and CDR2 FNYEAQ.